A single sample gave rise to the 10 T cell receptor beta chains below, sequenced in a study of T cell repertoires in urothelial bladder cancer. Sequenced by immunoSEQ multiplex PCR; TCRdb stores in-frame clones only, minus some. Found here are about 9,000 clones, about three fifths of them singletons; the top ten hold about 34%. Sequenced input: tumor-infiltrating cells from bladder cancer. Receptors were obtained from a human donor with urothelial carcinoma.

This clone ranks as medium-sized. The chain joins TRBV7-2 to TRBJ2-7; TRBD1 matches at 9 bases. V was clipped by 5 bases and J by 2 bases; unmatched bases: 4. The CDR3 consists of 14 residues. The V gene's germline CDR1 is SGHTA and CDR2 FQGNSA. CDR3 loop: CASSLGTGTYEQYF. In DNA form, the CDR3 reads TGTGCCAGCAGCCTCGGGACAGGGACCTACGAGCAGTACTTC.

The gene calls are TRBV4-1 and TRBJ1-5; 8 bases are a match to TRBD1. V dropped 0 bases and J dropped 4; count of bases not matched to a gene: 14. Germline V gene sequence: CDR1 MGHRA, CDR2 YSYEKL. The CDR3 spans 19 residues. The DNA for the CDR3 is TGCGCCAGCAGCCAAGATTTACAGGGGGTATCGCTTAGGAATCAGCCCCAGCATTTT. Residues: CASSQDLQGVSLRNQPQHF.

The J gene is TRBJ1-5, the V gene TRBV28; D is perhaps TRBD1 (6 bases). CDR1 MDHEN and CDR2 SYDVKM come from the germline V gene. V was cut by 2 bases and J by 4 bases, with 12 bases left in between. CDR3 length: 15 amino acids. CDR3: CASSLTGFGNQPQHF. As DNA, the CDR3 is TGTGCCAGCAGTTTAACAGGGTTTGGAAATCAGCCCCAGCATTTT.

The J gene is TRBJ1-1, the V gene TRBV19, with TRBD1 matching 10 bases. Trimming took 5 bases from V and 6 from J; bases not matched to a gene: 12. The CDR3 length is 16 residues. The germline CDR1 and CDR2 sequences are LNHDA and SQIVND (reference sequence). The CDR3: CASSPDRGPGTPEAFF. CDR3 sequence (DNA): TGTGCCAGTAGTCCCGACAGGGGGCCGGGGACTCCTGAAGCTTTCTTT.

V and J are TRBV9 and TRBJ1-2, with 8 bases that match TRBD1. The CDR3 has 15 amino acids. Germline V gives CDR1 SGDLS, CDR2 YYNGEE. Trimming cost V 0 bases and J 8 bases; bases outside gene matches: 9. CDR3 region: CASSVGGQGSGGYTF. The CDR3 coding sequence is TGTGCCAGCAGCGTAGGAGGACAGGGCTCGGGAGGCTACACCTTC.

This chain uses TRBV5-1 with TRBJ2-2; 15 nucleotides agree with TRBD2. Germline V gene data show CDR1 as SGHRS and CDR2 as YFSETQ. This CDR3 has 19 amino acids. Trimming cost V 0 bases and J 3 bases; bases outside gene matches: 6. Here the CDR3 DNA reads TGCGCCAGCAGCTTGGAGGGACTAGCGGGGGGACCATACACCGGGGAGCTGTTTTTT. It encodes CASSLEGLAGGPYTGELFF.

CDR3 loop: CASSSRNREAVYGYTF. The CDR3 region has the DNA TGTGCCAGCAGCTCACGAAACCGGGAAGCAGTTTATGGCTACACCTTC. This chain joins TRBV5-6 and TRBJ1-2, with D hard to call. V lost 3 bases and J lost 5, with 20 bases in between. This CDR3 is built from 16 residues. Germline-derived CDR1 and CDR2 are SGHDT and YYEEEE. The full variable domain, rest sourced from reference TRBV5-6 and TRBJ1-2, is DAGVTQSPTHLIKTRGQQVTLRCSPKSGHDTVSWYQQALGQGPQFIFQYYEEEERQRGNFPDRFSGHQFPNYSSELNVNALLLGDSALYLCASSSRNREAVYGYTFGSGTRLTVV.

The rearrangement uses TRBV5-6 and TRBJ1-5; TRBD1 is a possible D gene (5 bases). Per the germline V gene, CDR1 is SGHDT and CDR2 is YYEEEE. CDR3 length: 13 amino acids. Trimming stripped 1 base from V and 7 bases from J, with 9 bases between. The CDR3, as DNA: TGTGCCAGCAGCTTGACCGGGGCACAGCCCCAGCATTTT. Its protein product is CASSLTGAQPQHF.

The rearrangement uses TRBV7-2 and TRBJ2-1; D gene uncertain. This CDR3 spans 10 amino acids. CDR1 and CDR2 from the germline V gene are SGHTA and FQGNSA. The ends were cut back, 6 bases at V and 7 bases at J, with 4 bases in the middle. CDR3 sequence reads: CASSQNEQFF. Written as DNA, the CDR3 is TGTGCCAGCAGTCAAAATGAGCAGTTCTTC.

The CDR3 spells CASSFGAGGRLNEQFF. The CDR3 DNA is TGTGCCAGCAGCTTCGGAGCGGGGGGGAGATTAAATGAGCAGTTCTTC. V usage is TRBV5-4 and J usage is TRBJ2-1; 10 bases fit TRBD2. The V and J ends lost 2 bases and 7 bases, in that order; junction bases with no gene match: 9. The V gene's germline CDR1 is SGHNT and CDR2 YYREEE (reference sequence). The length of the CDR3 is 16 residues.